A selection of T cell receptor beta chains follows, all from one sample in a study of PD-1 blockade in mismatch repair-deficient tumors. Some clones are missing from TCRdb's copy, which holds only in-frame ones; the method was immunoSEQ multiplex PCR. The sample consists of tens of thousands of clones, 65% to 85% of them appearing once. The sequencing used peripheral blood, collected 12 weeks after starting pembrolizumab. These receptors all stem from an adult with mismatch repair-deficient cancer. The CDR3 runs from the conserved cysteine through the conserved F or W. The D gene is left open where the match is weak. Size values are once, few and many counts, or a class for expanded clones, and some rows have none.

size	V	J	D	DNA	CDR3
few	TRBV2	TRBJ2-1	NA	TGTGCCAGCAGGGACACCTCCTACAATGAGCAGTTCTTC	CASRDTSYNEQFF
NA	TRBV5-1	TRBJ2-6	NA	TGCGCCAGTGCAATCTCTGGGGCCAACGTCCTGACTTTC	CASAISGANVLTF
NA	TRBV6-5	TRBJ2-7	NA	TGTGCCAGCAGCCCCCGAAGGGCGCCCGACTACGAGCAGTACTTC	CASSPRRAPDYEQYF
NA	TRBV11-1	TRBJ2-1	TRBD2	TGTGCCAGCAGCTTAGGAACGTTCCCTAGCGGGAGTTTAGATGAGCAGTTCTTC	CASSLGTFPSGSLDEQFF
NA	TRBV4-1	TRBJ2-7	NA	TGCGCCAGCAGCCAATTCCCTCTGTCGGGGGAGCAGTACTTC	CASSQFPLSGEQYF
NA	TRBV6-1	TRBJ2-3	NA	TGTGCCAGCAGTCCCGGGTGGGTGGTGCAGTATTTT	CASSPGWVVQYF
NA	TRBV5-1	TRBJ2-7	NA	TGCGCCAGCAGCTTGGACAGGGCCAACGAGCAGTACTTC	CASSLDRANEQYF
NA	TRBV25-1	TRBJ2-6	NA	TGTGCCAGCAGTGAATGGGGGTTTCGCTCTGGGGCCAACGTCCTGACTTTC	CASSEWGFRSGANVLTF
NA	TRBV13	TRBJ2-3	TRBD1	TGTGCCAGCAGCTTTAGGTGGGGACAGGAGTATCGAGGGGGAGATACGCAGTATTTT	CASSFRWGQEYRGGDTQYF
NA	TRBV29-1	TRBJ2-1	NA	TGCAGCGTCGCGGACACACGAACGTCCTACAATGAGCAGTTCTTC	CSVADTRTSYNEQFF
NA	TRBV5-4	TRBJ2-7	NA	TGTGCCAGCAGCAACGTGCTTGCGGTCCTGTACGAGCAGTACTTC	CASSNVLAVLYEQYF
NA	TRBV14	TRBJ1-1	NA	TGTGCCCTCAGGAGGATTGGGGTACGGACTGAAGCTTTCTTT	CALRRIGVRTEAFF
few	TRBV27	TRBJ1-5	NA	TGTGCCAGCAGTACTCAAGATCAGCCCCAGCATTTT	CASSTQDQPQHF
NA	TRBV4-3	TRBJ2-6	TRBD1	TGCGCCTCAGGGGGCGGGTCTGGATCCAACGTCCTGACTTTC	CASGGGSGSNVLTF
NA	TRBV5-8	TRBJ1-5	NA	TGTGCCAGCAGCTTGGGGCAGAGCACCTATTATAGCAATCAGCCCCAGCATTTT	CASSLGQSTYYSNQPQHF
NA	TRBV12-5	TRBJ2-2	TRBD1	TGTGCTAGTGGTTTGGGCCGGGACAGGCAAAACACCGGGGAGCTGTTTTTT	CASGLGRDRQNTGELFF